This T cell receptor (beta chain) was identified in a study of coeliac disease. Germline loops: CDR1 SQVTM, CDR2 ANQGSEA. The CDR3 loop spans 16 amino acids. V dropped 1 base and J dropped 8; count of bases not matched to a gene: 16. Worth noting for this clone: Antigen: not known.

Profiled with immunoSEQ multiplex PCR; TCRdb holds only in-frame clones, not every one. Of 4,200 or so clones listed, less than 75% are singletons. Study-wide findings and caveats: Active celiac intraepithelial and lamina propria samples had lower TRB and TRG clonality than control samples. According to the authors, this method cannot detect gliadin-specific T cells in an unbiased way.

The chain combines TRBV29-1 with TRBJ2-7; 8 nucleotides align to TRBD1. The sample taken for sequencing was intraepithelial lymphocytes from the gut. The sequence came from an older man with active celiac disease. The CDR3 DNA is TGCAGCGTTGAAGGTAGACCCGGGACAGGTGTTTCAAAGCAGTACTTC. Translating it yields CSVEGRPGTGVSKQYF.